The rows below give T cell receptor beta chains drawn from one sample of a study of cytomegalovirus exposure and HLA in healthy donors. Sequenced by immunoSEQ multiplex PCR; TCRdb stores in-frame clones only, minus some. This table has 100,000 or so clones, approximately 88% appearing once. The source material was PBMCs. These receptors were taken from a man younger than 30 in good health and CMV-seronegative. The CDR3 runs from the conserved cysteine through the conserved F or W. The order of the fields is CDR3 protein, CDR3 DNA, clone size, V gene, D gene, J gene. D genes are given only for firm matches. Size values are once, few and many counts, or a class for expanded clones, and some rows have none.

CDR3: CASSLAGGRTQYF; DNA: TGCGCCAGCAGCTTGGCCGGGGGACGGACCCAGTACTTC; size: -; V: TRBV5-1; D: -; J: TRBJ2-5
CDR3: CSVERDREGGYGYTF; DNA: TGCAGCGTTGAGCGGGACAGGGAAGGAGGCTATGGCTACACCTTC; size: -; V: TRBV29-1; D: TRBD1; J: TRBJ1-2
CDR3: CASSLTGKNYGYTF; DNA: TGTGCCAGCAGTCTGACAGGGAAGAACTATGGCTACACCTTC; size: -; V: TRBV6-5; D: TRBD1; J: TRBJ1-2
CDR3: CASSPYTGDGYTF; DNA: TGTGCCAGCAGTCCCTATACAGGGGATGGCTACACCTTC; size: -; V: TRBV27; D: TRBD1; J: TRBJ1-2
CDR3: CASSSPGQGSHEQYF; DNA: TGTGCCAGCAGTTCCCCGGGACAGGGTAGCCACGAGCAGTACTTC; size: -; V: TRBV6-6; D: TRBD1; J: TRBJ2-7
CDR3: CASSQTVSYEQYF; DNA: TGTGCCAGCAGCCAGACAGTCTCCTACGAGCAGTACTTC; size: -; V: TRBV6-5; D: -; J: TRBJ2-7
CDR3: CASRNRDRLTYEQYF; DNA: TGTGCCAGCAGGAACCGGGACAGACTAACCTACGAGCAGTACTTC; size: -; V: TRBV6-6; D: TRBD1; J: TRBJ2-7
CDR3: CASSLGGDTEAFF; DNA: TGTGCCAGCAGCTTAGGGGGGGACACTGAAGCTTTCTTT; size: -; V: TRBV11-3; D: -; J: TRBJ1-1
CDR3: CASSVGGGWTGGGYTF; DNA: TGTGCCAGCAGCGTGGGCGGTGGGTGGACAGGTGGTGGCTACACCTTC; size: -; V: TRBV9; D: TRBD1; J: TRBJ1-2
CDR3: CASSVEDRVDQPQHF; DNA: TGTGCCAGCAGCGTAGAGGACAGGGTTGACCAGCCCCAGCATTTT; size: -; V: TRBV9; D: TRBD1; J: TRBJ1-5
CDR3: CASSFDGAGSYNEQFF; DNA: TGTGCCAGCAGCTTTGATGGGGCCGGCTCCTACAATGAGCAGTTCTTC; size: once; V: TRBV11-3; D: -; J: TRBJ2-1
CDR3: CASSIPPEAQHF; DNA: TGTGCCAGTAGTATCCCGCCGGAGGCCCAGCATTTT; size: -; V: TRBV19; D: -; J: TRBJ1-5
CDR3: CASRDSHGRNTIYF; DNA: TGTGCCAGCCGGGACAGTCACGGAAGAAACACCATATATTTT; size: few; V: TRBV6-1; D: TRBD1; J: TRBJ1-3
CDR3: CASSYSDGRGTQYF; DNA: TGTGCCAGCAGTTATTCAGACGGGAGAGGGACCCAGTACTTC; size: -; V: TRBV6-6; D: -; J: TRBJ2-5
CDR3: CAGLQGPSNYGYTF; DNA: TGTGCCGGATTACAGGGTCCCTCGAACTATGGCTACACCTTC; size: -; V: TRBV30; D: -; J: TRBJ1-2
CDR3: CASKSGPYEQYF; DNA: TGTGCCAGCAAAAGCGGTCCCTACGAGCAGTACTTC; size: -; V: TRBV27; D: -; J: TRBJ2-7
CDR3: CASSLVTGGKLFF; DNA: TGTGCCAGCAGCTTAGTGACAGGGGGAAAACTGTTTTTT; size: -; V: TRBV7-8; D: TRBD1; J: TRBJ1-4
CDR3: CASSQSDRVISPLHF; DNA: TGTGCCAGCAGCCAATCTGACAGGGTCATTTCACCCCTCCACTTT; size: -; V: TRBV4-2; D: TRBD1; J: TRBJ1-6
CDR3: CASSVEDRVWGEPQHF; DNA: TGCGCCAGCAGCGTAGAGGACAGGGTGTGGGGGGAGCCCCAGCATTTT; size: -; V: TRBV5-1; D: TRBD1; J: TRBJ1-5
CDR3: CASARGNTEAFF; DNA: TGTGCCAGCGCTAGAGGGAACACTGAAGCTTTCTTT; size: few; V: TRBV6-1; D: -; J: TRBJ1-1
CDR3: CASRFRPGGLADTQYF; DNA: TGTGCCAGCAGATTTAGGCCGGGAGGTTTGGCAGATACGCAGTATTTT; size: -; V: TRBV11-2; D: TRBD2; J: TRBJ2-3
CDR3: CASSLGGNDEQFF; DNA: TGTGCCAGCAGTTTGGGCGGGAACGATGAGCAGTTCTTC; size: -; V: TRBV28; D: -; J: TRBJ2-1
CDR3: CASSEREGLGGELFF; DNA: TGTGCCAGCAGTGAAAGGGAGGGCCTGGGCGGGGAGCTGTTTTTT; size: -; V: TRBV2; D: TRBD2; J: TRBJ2-2
CDR3: CASSDGLAGGREQYF; DNA: TGTGCTAGCAGCGATGGACTAGCGGGAGGTCGCGAGCAGTACTTC; size: -; V: TRBV7-7; D: TRBD2; J: TRBJ2-7